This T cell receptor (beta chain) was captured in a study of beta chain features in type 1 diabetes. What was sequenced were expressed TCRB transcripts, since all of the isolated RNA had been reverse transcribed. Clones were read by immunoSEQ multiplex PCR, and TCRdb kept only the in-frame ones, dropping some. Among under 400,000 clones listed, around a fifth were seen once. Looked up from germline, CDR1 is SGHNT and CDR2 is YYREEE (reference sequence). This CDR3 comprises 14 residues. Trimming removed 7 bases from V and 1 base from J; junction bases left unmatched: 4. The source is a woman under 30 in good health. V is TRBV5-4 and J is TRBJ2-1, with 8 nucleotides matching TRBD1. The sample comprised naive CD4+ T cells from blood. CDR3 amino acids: CASSRTGSYNEQFF. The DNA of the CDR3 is TGTGCCAGCTCCCGGACAGGGTCCTACAATGAGCAGTTCTTC.